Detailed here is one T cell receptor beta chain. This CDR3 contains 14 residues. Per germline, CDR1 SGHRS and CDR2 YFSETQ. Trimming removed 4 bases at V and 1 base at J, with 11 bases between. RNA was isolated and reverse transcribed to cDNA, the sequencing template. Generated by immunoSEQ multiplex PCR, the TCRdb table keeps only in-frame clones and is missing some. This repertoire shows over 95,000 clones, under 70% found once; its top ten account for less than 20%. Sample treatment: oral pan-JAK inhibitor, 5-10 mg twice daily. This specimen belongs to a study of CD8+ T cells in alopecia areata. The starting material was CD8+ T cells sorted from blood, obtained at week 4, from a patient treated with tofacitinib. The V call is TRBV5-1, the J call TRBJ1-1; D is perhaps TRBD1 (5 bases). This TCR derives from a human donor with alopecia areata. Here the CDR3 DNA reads TGCGCCAGCAGCATGGGACGGACGAACACTGAAGCTTTCTTT. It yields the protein CASSMGRTNTEAFF.